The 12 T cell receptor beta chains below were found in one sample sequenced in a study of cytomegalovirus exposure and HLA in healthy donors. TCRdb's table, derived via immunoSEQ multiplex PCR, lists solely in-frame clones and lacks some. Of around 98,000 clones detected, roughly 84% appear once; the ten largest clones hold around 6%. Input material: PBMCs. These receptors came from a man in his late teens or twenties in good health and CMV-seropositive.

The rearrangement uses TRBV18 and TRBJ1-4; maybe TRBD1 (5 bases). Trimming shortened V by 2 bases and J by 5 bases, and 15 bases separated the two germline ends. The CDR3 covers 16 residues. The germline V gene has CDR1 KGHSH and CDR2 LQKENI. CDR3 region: CASSPNQGGTNEKLFF. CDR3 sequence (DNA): TGTGCCAGCTCACCAAACCAGGGTGGAACGAATGAAAAACTGTTTTTT.

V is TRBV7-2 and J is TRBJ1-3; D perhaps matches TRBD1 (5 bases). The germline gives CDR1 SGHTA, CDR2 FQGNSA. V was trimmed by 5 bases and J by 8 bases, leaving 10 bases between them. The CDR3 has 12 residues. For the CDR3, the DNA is TGTGCCAGCAGCCCCGCGGGGGACACCATATATTTT. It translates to CASSPAGDTIYF. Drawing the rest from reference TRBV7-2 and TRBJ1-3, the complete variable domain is GAGVSQSPSNKVTEKGKDVELRCDPISGHTALYWYRQSLGQGLEFLIYFQGNSAPDKSGLPSDRFSAERTGGSVSTLTIQRTQQEDSAVYLCASSPAGDTIYFGEGSWLTVV.

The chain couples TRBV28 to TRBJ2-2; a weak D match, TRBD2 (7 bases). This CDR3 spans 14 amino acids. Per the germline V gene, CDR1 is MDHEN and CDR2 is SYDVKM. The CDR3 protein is CATRGGINTGELFF. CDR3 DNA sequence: TGTGCTACGAGGGGGGGAATAAACACCGGGGAGCTGTTTTTT. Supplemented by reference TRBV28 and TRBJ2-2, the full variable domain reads DVKVTQSSRYLVKRTGEKVFLECVQDMDHENMFWYRQDPGLGLRLIYFSYDVKMKEKGDIPEGYSVSREKKERFSLILESASTNQTSMYLCATRGGINTGELFFGEGSRLTVL.

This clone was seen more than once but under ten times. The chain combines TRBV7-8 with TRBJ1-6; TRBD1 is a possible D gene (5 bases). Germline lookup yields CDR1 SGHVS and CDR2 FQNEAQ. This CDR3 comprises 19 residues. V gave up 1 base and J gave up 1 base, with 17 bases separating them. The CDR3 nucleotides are TGTGCCAGCAGCTTAGTGACAGCCACATCCCCTTCCTATAATTCACCCCTCCACTTT. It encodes CASSLVTATSPSYNSPLHF. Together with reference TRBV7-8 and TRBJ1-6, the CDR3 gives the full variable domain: GAGVSQSPRYKVAKRGQDVALRCDPISGHVSLFWYQQALGQGPEFLTYFQNEAQLDKSGLPSDRFFAERPEGSVSTLKIQRTQQEDSAVYLCASSLVTATSPSYNSPLHFGNGTRLTVT.

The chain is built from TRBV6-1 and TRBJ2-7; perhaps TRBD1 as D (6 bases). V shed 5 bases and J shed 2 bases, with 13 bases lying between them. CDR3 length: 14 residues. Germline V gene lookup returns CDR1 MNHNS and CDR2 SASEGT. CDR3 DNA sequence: TGTGCCAGCAGTCACAGGGCTTCGGCCTACGAGCAGTACTTC. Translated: CASSHRASAYEQYF.

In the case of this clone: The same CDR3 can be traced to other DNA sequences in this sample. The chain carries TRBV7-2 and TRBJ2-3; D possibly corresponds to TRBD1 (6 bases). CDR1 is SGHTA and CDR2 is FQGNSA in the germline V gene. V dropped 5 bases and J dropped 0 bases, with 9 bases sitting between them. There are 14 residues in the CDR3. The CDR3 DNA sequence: TGTGCCAGCAGCCCGGGACACAGCACAGATACGCAGTATTTT. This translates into CASSPGHSTDTQYF.

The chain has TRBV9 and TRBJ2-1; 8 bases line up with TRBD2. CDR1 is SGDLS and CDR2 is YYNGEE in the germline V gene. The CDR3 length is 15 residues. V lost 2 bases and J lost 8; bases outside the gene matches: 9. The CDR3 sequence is CASSVGGETRYEQFF. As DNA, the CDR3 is TGTGCCAGCAGCGTCGGGGGGGAAACTAGGTATGAGCAGTTCTTC. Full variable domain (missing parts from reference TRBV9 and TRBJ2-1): DSGVTQTPKHLITATGQRVTLRCSPRSGDLSVYWYQQSLDQGLQFLIQYYNGEERAKGNILERFSAQQFPDLHSELNLSSLELGDSALYFCASSVGGETRYEQFFGPGTRLTVL.

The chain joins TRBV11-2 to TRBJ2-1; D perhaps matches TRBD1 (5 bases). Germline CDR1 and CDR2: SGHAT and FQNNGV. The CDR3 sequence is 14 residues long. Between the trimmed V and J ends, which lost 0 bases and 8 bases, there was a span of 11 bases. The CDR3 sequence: CASSLDAGLHEQFF. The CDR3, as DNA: TGTGCCAGCAGCTTAGATGCAGGGCTTCATGAGCAGTTCTTC.

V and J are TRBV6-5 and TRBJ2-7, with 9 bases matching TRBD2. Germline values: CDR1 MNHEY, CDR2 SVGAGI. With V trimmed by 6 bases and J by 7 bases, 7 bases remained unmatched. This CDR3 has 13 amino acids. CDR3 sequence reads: CASSRGTSWEQYF. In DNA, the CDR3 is TGTGCCAGCAGCCGCGGGACTAGCTGGGAGCAGTACTTC.

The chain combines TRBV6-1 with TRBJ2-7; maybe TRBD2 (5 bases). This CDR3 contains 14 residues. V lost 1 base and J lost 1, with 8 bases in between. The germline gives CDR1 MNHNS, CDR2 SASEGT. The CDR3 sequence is CASSEVTGSYEQYF. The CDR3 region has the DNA TGTGCCAGCAGTGAAGTAACGGGATCCTACGAGCAGTACTTC.

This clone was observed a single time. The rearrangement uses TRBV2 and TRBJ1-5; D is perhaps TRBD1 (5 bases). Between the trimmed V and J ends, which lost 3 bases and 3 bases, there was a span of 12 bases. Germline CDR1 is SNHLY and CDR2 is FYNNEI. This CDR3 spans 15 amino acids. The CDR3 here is CASSDRVLDNQPQHF. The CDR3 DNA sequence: TGTGCCAGCAGTGACAGGGTATTAGACAATCAGCCCCAGCATTTT.

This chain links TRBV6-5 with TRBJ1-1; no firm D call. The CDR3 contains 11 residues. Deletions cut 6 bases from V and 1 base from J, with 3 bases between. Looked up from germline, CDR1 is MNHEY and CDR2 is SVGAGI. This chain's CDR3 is CASRQNTEAFF. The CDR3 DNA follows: TGTGCCAGCAGACAGAACACTGAAGCTTTCTTT.